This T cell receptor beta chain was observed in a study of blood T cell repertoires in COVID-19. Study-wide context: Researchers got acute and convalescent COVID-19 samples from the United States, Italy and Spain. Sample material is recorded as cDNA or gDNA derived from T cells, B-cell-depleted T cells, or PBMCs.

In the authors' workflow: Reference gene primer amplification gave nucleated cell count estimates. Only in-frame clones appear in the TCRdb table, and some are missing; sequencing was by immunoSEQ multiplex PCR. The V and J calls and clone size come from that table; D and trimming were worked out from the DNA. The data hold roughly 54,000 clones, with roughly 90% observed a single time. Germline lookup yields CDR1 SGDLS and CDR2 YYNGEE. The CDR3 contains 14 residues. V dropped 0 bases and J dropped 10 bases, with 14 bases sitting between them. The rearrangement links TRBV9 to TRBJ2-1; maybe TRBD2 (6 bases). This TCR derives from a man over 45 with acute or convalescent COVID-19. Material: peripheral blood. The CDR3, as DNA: TGTGCCAGCAGCGTAGGCGGGGCCGTTTCGGAGCAGTTCTTC. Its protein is CASSVGGAVSEQFF.